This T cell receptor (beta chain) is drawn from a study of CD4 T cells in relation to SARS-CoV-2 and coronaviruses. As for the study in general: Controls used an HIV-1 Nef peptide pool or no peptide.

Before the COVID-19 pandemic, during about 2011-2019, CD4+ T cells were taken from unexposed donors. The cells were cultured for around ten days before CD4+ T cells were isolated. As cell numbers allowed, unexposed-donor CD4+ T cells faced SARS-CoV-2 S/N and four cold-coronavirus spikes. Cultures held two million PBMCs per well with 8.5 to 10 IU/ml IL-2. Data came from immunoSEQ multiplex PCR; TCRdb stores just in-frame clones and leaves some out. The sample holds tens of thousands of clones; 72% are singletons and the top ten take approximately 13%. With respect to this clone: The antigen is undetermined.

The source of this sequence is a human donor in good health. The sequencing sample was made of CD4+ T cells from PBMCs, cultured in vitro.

CDR3 bases: TGTGCCAGCAGCTTCAAACAGGGAAAGGGCTCTGGGGCCAACGTCCTGACTTTC. This sequence encodes CASSFKQGKGSGANVLTF. This rearrangement joins TRBV5-4 to TRBJ2-6; tentatively, D is TRBD1 (6 bases). This CDR3 has 18 amino acids. CDR1 is SGHNT and CDR2 is YYREEE in the germline V gene (reference sequence). The V end lost 2 bases, the J end lost 0 bases, and 15 bases lay between the germline ends.